Following are 6 T cell receptor beta chains from one sample sequenced in a study of blood T cell repertoires in COVID-19. The assay was immunoSEQ multiplex PCR, and TCRdb's table has in-frame clones only and misses some. The table has a few hundred thousand clones, about 89% seen once. The specimen was PBMCs or T cells enriched from blood (not recorded which). These receptors all stem from a man younger than 45 who had recovered from COVID-19.

The rearrangement joins TRBV7-9 to TRBJ2-7; D is possibly TRBD1 (5 bases). Between the trimmed V and J ends, which lost 1 base and 3 bases, there was a span of 13 bases. Germline values: CDR1 SEHNR, CDR2 FQNEAQ (reference sequence). This CDR3 has 15 residues. The CDR3 DNA reads TGTGCCAGCAGCTTAGTGCAGGGTTTAATCTACGAGCAGTACTTC. Translated: CASSLVQGLIYEQYF.

This rearrangement joins TRBV10-1 to TRBJ2-1; possible D gene TRBD1, 6 bases. Germline V gene lookup returns CDR1 WNHNN and CDR2 SYGVQD (reference sequence). The CDR3 contains 15 residues. V lost 2 bases to trimming and J lost 2 bases, with 10 bases between them. This CDR3 is CASSESGGAYNEQFF. In DNA, the CDR3 is TGCGCCAGCAGTGAGAGTGGGGGCGCCTACAATGAGCAGTTCTTC.

With regard to this clone: Germline is not matched at one junction end, which may reflect a read error. The V call is TRBV25-1, the J call TRBJ1-6, with 10 nucleotides matching TRBD1. The V gene's germline CDR1 is MGHDK and CDR2 SYGVNS. There are 15 residues in the CDR3. DNA of the CDR3: TGTGCCAGCAGGGAATCAGACAGGGGGCGTTCACCCCTCCACTTT. Translating gives CASRESDRGRSPLHF.

This sequence joins TRBV28 and TRBJ2-5; 7 bases align to TRBD2. J was trimmed by 2 bases and V by 7 bases; bases with no gene match: 4. CDR1 and CDR2 (germline): MDHEN, SYDVKM. CDR3 length: 13 amino acids. Here the CDR3 DNA reads TGTGCCAGCAACCCGGGACTACAAGAGACCCAGTACTTC. Its protein product is CASNPGLQETQYF.

The chain joins TRBV5-3 to TRBJ1-2; D might be TRBD1 (5 bases). TRBV5-3 is filed as an ORF, its function uncertain. The CDR3 covers 13 residues. The V gene lost 4 bases and the J gene lost 6 bases, with 13 bases spanning the gap. The chain's CDR3 is CARSKKGADGYTF. CDR3 bases: TGTGCCAGAAGCAAAAAAGGGGCAGATGGCTACACCTTC.

A note on this clone: At one of its ends the junction is not consistent with the germline gene, which may arise from a read error. The CDR3, as DNA: TGTGCCAGCAGCCAAGGGTCAGGAAAGGTCTTT. As protein: CASSQGSGKVF. The chain carries TRBV14 and TRBJ1-1; the D is unclear. The CDR3 is 11 amino acids. CDR1 and CDR2 from the germline V gene are SGHDN and FVKESK. The whole variable domain, filled in from reference TRBV14 and TRBJ1-1, reads EAGVTQFPSHSVIEKGQTVTLRCDPISGHDNLYWYRRVMGKEIKFLLHFVKESKQDESGMPNNRFLAERTGGTYSTLKVQPAELEDSGVYFCASSQGSGKVFGQGTRLTVV.